Listed here are 24 T cell receptor beta chains from one sample, sequenced in a study of T cell changes during pregnancy in multiple sclerosis (dated by TCRdb to about 2019). Preparation of the library involved the immunoSEQ multiplex PCR assay. TCRdb took this table from immuneACCESS and kept in-frame rearrangements with V and J called. Such tables lack part of the clones; where checked against another copy, unresolved V genes explain under half of the gap, and the rest is unexplained. Within this sample are over 80,000 clones, with over 75% of them counted one time only. Together, the top ten hold under 0.85% of the sample. The sample consisted of peripheral blood, taken in the second trimester of pregnancy. The source is a female donor in good health, enrolled as a control in a pregnancy study.

The J gene is TRBJ1-5, the V gene TRBV7-2; D is possibly TRBD1 (6 bases). Trimming removed 5 bases at V and 5 bases at J, with 13 bases between. The CDR3 covers 14 residues. CDR1 and CDR2 from the germline V gene are SGHTA and FQGNSA. CDR3 bases: TGTGCCAGCAGCCCCCAGGGGAGCTATCAGCCCCAGCATTTT. This encodes CASSPQGSYQPQHF.

The rearrangement uses TRBV6-5 and TRBJ2-5, with TRBD1 identical over 12 bases. In germline, CDR1 is MNHEY, CDR2 SVGAGI. Trimming cost V 4 bases and J 5 bases; bases outside gene matches: 8. The length of the CDR3 is 16 residues. The CDR3 protein is CASSSPGQGARETQYF. The DNA for the CDR3 is TGTGCCAGCAGTTCTCCGGGACAGGGGGCGAGGGAGACCCAGTACTTC.

This clone was observed a handful of times. The chain couples TRBV27 to TRBJ1-5; 11 bases agree with TRBD1. Trimming took 6 bases from V and 7 from J; bases not matched to a gene: 8. The CDR3 consists of 15 residues. The germline CDR1 and CDR2 sequences are MNHEY and SMNVEV (reference sequence). CDR3 protein: CASSHGTGGKQPQHF. Here the CDR3 DNA reads TGTGCCAGCAGCCATGGGACAGGGGGAAAACAGCCCCAGCATTTT.

The chain recombines TRBV27 with TRBJ1-6; TRBD1 aligns across 7 bases. The V gene's germline CDR1 is MNHEY and CDR2 SMNVEV (reference sequence). This CDR3 is 15 amino acids long. Trimming at V came to 5 bases and at J to 4 bases, leaving 5 bases not matched to a gene. This CDR3 reads CASSLWGQYNSPLHF. Written as DNA, the CDR3 is TGTGCCAGCAGTCTGTGGGGACAGTATAATTCACCCCTCCACTTT.

V gene TRBV25-1 combines with J gene TRBJ2-7; D is possibly TRBD1 (7 bases). CDR3 length: 14 residues. The V end was cut by 5 bases, the J end by 2 bases, with 13 bases between. CDR1 MGHDK and CDR2 SYGVNS come from the germline V gene. The CDR3 DNA is TGTGCCAGCAGTAGGAGGGGGCCCCCCTACGAGCAGTACTTC. Encoded protein: CASSRRGPPYEQYF.

This clone was seen a handful of times. The rearrangement links TRBV6-1 to TRBJ1-4; TRBD1 matches at 10 bases. This CDR3 region has 15 residues. CDR1 is MNHNS, CDR2 SASEGT, per germline. V shed 8 bases and J 6 bases; nucleotides not matched to a gene: 9. This CDR3 is CASRDRGEIDEKLFF. As DNA, the CDR3 is TGTGCCAGCCGGGACAGGGGCGAAATAGATGAAAAACTGTTTTTT.

The count of this clone is one. V gene TRBV18 combines with J gene TRBJ1-6; 10 nucleotides line up with TRBD1. The CDR3 has 16 amino acids. V shed 5 bases, J shed 7 bases, and the junction held 8 bases outside the gene matches. Germline CDR1 is KGHSH and CDR2 is LQKENI. The CDR3 nucleotides read TGTGCCAGCTCATCAGTGGACAGGGGGGCAAATTCACCCCTCCACTTT. Protein sequence: CASSSVDRGANSPLHF.

This chain joins TRBV7-2 and TRBJ2-7, with D perhaps matching TRBD1 (6 bases). Germline V gene lookup returns CDR1 SGHTA and CDR2 FQGNSA. This CDR3 comprises 15 residues. The V end was cut by 0 bases, the J end by 3 bases, with 12 bases between. CDR3 sequence reads: CASSLAPTGVYEQYF. Here the CDR3 DNA reads TGTGCCAGCAGCTTAGCACCGACAGGAGTCTACGAGCAGTACTTC.

The rearrangement joins TRBV6-4 to TRBJ1-2; perhaps TRBD1 as D (6 bases). V was cut by 5 bases and J by 2 bases, with 12 bases left in between. The CDR3 runs to 14 residues. Germline lookup yields CDR1 MRHNA and CDR2 SNTAGT. The CDR3 region is CASSRGGPNYGYTF. For the CDR3, the DNA is TGTGCCAGCAGTCGTGGGGGCCCCAACTATGGCTACACCTTC.

This sequence joins TRBV28 and TRBJ1-5; D is unresolved. Germline-derived CDR1 and CDR2 are MDHEN and SYDVKM. The CDR3 has 15 amino acids. V gave up 6 bases and J gave up 0 bases, with 12 bases separating them. The CDR3 DNA follows: TGTGCCAGCAGGACCGGTGGGAGTAGCAATCAGCCCCAGCATTTT. The encoded protein is CASRTGGSSNQPQHF.

The chain has TRBV5-1 and TRBJ2-3, with a weak D call TRBD2 (7 bases). The CDR3 runs to 14 residues. Trimming took off 5 bases at V and 4 bases at J, with 14 bases between the two ends. In germline, CDR1 is SGHRS, CDR2 YFSETQ. CDR3 protein: CASSGGGRADTQYF. Written as DNA, the CDR3 is TGCGCCAGCAGTGGGGGGGGCCGGGCAGATACGCAGTATTTT.

This clone showed up just once. The chain combines TRBV10-3 with TRBJ2-1; D unclear. The CDR3 is made up of 15 amino acids. The V gene's germline CDR1 is ENHRY and CDR2 SYGVKD. Trimming cost V 0 bases and J 7 bases, with 13 bases left between them. The CDR3 DNA sequence: TGTGCCATCAGTGAGTCGAGCCTAGGTGGTAATGAGCAGTTCTTC. Its translation: CAISESSLGGNEQFF.

V and J are TRBV5-1 and TRBJ2-3, with D maybe TRBD1 (5 bases). Trimming shortened V by 0 bases and J by 0 bases, and 14 bases separated the two germline ends. The CDR3 totals 17 residues. The germline V gene encodes CDR1 SGHRS and CDR2 YFSETQ. In DNA, the CDR3 is TGCGCCAGCAGCTTGGCCGCCGGACAATATAGCACAGATACGCAGTATTTT. Amino acid sequence: CASSLAAGQYSTDTQYF.

The chain uses TRBV28 and TRBJ2-1; D unclear. V was trimmed by 5 bases and J by 10 bases, leaving 9 bases between them. CDR1 and CDR2 from the germline V gene are MDHEN and SYDVKM. The CDR3 totals 11 residues. Here the CDR3 DNA reads TGTGCCAGCAGTCCCATGAGGGAGCAGTTCTTC. This sequence encodes CASSPMREQFF.

V usage is TRBV7-8 and J usage is TRBJ1-4, with a tentative D call TRBD1 (5 bases). There are 13 residues in the CDR3. Germline V lookup: CDR1 SGHVS, CDR2 FQNEAQ. V shed 5 bases and J shed 7 bases, with 11 bases lying between them. CDR3: CASSRDLSEKLFF. In nucleotides, the CDR3 is TGTGCCAGCAGCCGGGACTTGTCTGAAAAACTGTTTTTT.

J is TRBJ2-3 and V is TRBV5-6; no clear D. CDR1 and CDR2 (germline): SGHDT, YYEEEE. The ends were cut back, 0 bases at V and 5 bases at J, with 10 bases in the middle. CDR3 length: 14 amino acids. CDR3 bases: TGTGCCAGCAGCTTGGTGCAACCAGGAGATACGCAGTATTTT. The encoded protein is CASSLVQPGDTQYF.

In its sample, this clone was seen once. The rearrangement joins TRBV7-8 to TRBJ1-5; 7 positions match TRBD1. The germline V gene encodes CDR1 SGHVS and CDR2 FQNEAQ. The trim removed 2 bases at V and 4 bases at J, leaving 5 bases unmatched. The CDR3 consists of 15 residues. In DNA, the CDR3 is TGTGCCAGCAGCTTAACTCAGGGGGAAAATCAGCCCCAGCATTTT. It specifies CASSLTQGENQPQHF.

This clone was picked up one time. The chain joins TRBV11-2 to TRBJ2-1, with TRBD1 matching over 9 bases. The germline V gene has CDR1 SGHAT and CDR2 FQNNGV. CDR3 length: 17 residues. V shed 6 bases, J shed 8 bases, and the junction held 17 bases outside the gene matches. The CDR3 sequence: CASSFSGTGSGRDEQFF. In nucleotides, the CDR3 is TGTGCCAGCAGTTTTTCCGGGACAGGGTCTGGTAGGGATGAGCAGTTCTTC.

The count of this clone is one. The chain joins TRBV6-5 to TRBJ1-2; 8 bases agree with TRBD1. V was pared by 2 bases and J by 4 bases, with 9 bases of the junction left unmatched. Germline CDR1 and CDR2: MNHEY and SVGAGI. CDR3 length: 16 amino acids. The CDR3: CASSYGLDRGFYGYTF. The CDR3, as DNA: TGTGCCAGCAGTTACGGGCTAGACAGGGGTTTCTATGGCTACACCTTC.

The chain carries TRBV6-5 and TRBJ1-1; 8 bases map to TRBD1. The CDR3 spans 15 residues. V was pared by 4 bases and J by 1 base, with 5 bases of the junction left unmatched. CDR1 is MNHEY and CDR2 is SVGAGI in the germline V gene. The CDR3 sequence: CASSSPGTGNTEAFF. The CDR3 DNA sequence: TGTGCCAGCAGTTCTCCCGGGACAGGGAACACTGAAGCTTTCTTT.

The rearrangement uses TRBV4-1 and TRBJ2-3; no clear D. Germline CDR1 MGHRA, CDR2 YSYEKL. Deletions cut 1 base from V and 2 bases from J, with 13 bases between. The CDR3 length is 16 residues. The CDR3 is CASSQGSTGSTDTQYF. CDR3 nucleotide sequence: TGCGCCAGCAGCCAAGGATCGACTGGCTCCACAGATACGCAGTATTTT.

The rearrangement uses TRBV5-4 and TRBJ2-1; 11 bases match TRBD2. Germline V gives CDR1 SGHNT, CDR2 YYREEE (reference sequence). V shed 0 bases, J shed 5 bases, and the junction held 7 bases outside the gene matches. The CDR3 runs to 17 residues. The CDR3 spells CASSLVLLAGVNNEQFF. CDR3 coding DNA: TGTGCCAGCAGCTTGGTCTTACTAGCGGGAGTGAACAATGAGCAGTTCTTC.

This clone was seen a few times. The rearrangement links TRBV19 to TRBJ1-1, with D uncertain. CDR1 and CDR2 (germline): LNHDA, SQIVND (reference sequence). The CDR3 is 13 amino acids. Trimming cost V 3 bases and J 2 bases, with 7 bases left between them. CDR3 nucleotide sequence: TGTGCCAGTAGTATCGGGAGAAACACTGAAGCTTTCTTT. Encoded protein: CASSIGRNTEAFF. The full variable domain, its missing parts supplied by reference TRBV19 and TRBJ1-1, is DGGITQSPKYLFRKEGQNVTLSCEQNLNHDAMYWYRQDPGQGLRLIYYSQIVNDFQKGDIAEGYSVSREKKESFPLTVTSAQKNPTAFYLCASSIGRNTEAFFGQGTRLTVV.

V usage is TRBV12-5 and J usage is TRBJ2-1; 14 bases map to TRBD2. The CDR3 length is 17 residues. Germline V gives CDR1 LGHNT, CDR2 FRNRAP. The J segment lost 4 bases and the V segment lost 1 base, leaving 3 bases of the junction unmatched. CDR3 coding DNA: TGTGCTAGTGGTTTGGGCAGGACTAGCGGGGGGTACAATGAGCAGTTCTTC. This codes for CASGLGRTSGGYNEQFF.